The clone carrying this T cell receptor beta chain has a handful of counts. What it recognizes is unknown. This sample is drawn from a study of OX40 agonist ivuxolimab in advanced cancers. Study at large: Patients received intravenous ivuxolimab every 2 weeks at 0.01 to 10 mg/kg. Dose-escalation subjects each had hepatocellular carcinoma, melanoma, renal cell or head and neck cancer. Points from the study as a whole: Among T cells, CD8+ cells averaged more expanded clones than CD4+ cells. With doses of 0.1-3.0 mg/kg, partial responders showed among the lowest clonal expansion.

Sequencing was performed with immunoSEQ multiplex PCR; in TCRdb, only in-frame clones are kept and a portion is missing. The sample has approximately 97,000 clones, around 85% seen once; the top ten hold roughly 5.5%. Germline V CDR1 and CDR2: SGHRS, YFSETQ. Trimming took off 1 base at V and 3 bases at J, with 8 bases between the two ends. This CDR3 comprises 13 residues. The sequences come from CD4+ or CD8+ T cells sorted from blood, collected in a trial of the OX40 agonist ivuxolimab. The chain combines TRBV5-1 with TRBJ2-7, with no clear D. The receptor comes from an adult with an advanced solid tumor such as melanoma, head and neck, liver or kidney cancer. The CDR3: CASSLLRHYEQYF. The CDR3 bases are TGCGCCAGCAGCTTGCTGAGACACTACGAGCAGTACTTC. Complete variable domain (other parts from reference TRBV5-1 and TRBJ2-7): KAGVTQTPRYLIKTRGQQVTLSCSPISGHRSVSWYQQTPGQGLQFLFEYFSETQRNKGNFPGRFSGRQFSNSRSEMNVSTLELGDSALYLCASSLLRHYEQYFGPGTRLTVT.